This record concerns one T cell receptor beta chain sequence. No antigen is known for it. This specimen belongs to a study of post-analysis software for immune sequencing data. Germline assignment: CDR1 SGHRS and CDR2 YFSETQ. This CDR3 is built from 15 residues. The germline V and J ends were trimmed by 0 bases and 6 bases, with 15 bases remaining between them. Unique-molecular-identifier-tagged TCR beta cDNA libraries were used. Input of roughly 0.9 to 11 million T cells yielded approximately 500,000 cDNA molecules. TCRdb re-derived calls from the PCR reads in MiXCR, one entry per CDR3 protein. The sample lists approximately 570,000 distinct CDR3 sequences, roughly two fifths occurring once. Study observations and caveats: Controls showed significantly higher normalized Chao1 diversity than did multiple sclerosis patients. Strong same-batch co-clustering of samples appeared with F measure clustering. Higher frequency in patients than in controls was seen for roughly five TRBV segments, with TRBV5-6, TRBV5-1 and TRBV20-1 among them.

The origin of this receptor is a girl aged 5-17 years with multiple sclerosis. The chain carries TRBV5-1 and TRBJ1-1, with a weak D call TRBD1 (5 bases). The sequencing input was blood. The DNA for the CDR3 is TGCGCCAGCAGCTTGGCCGGCGGGGGATCGGCTGAAGCTTTCTTT. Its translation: CASSLAGGGSAEAFF.